The T cell receptor beta chain described here comes from a study of control samples from healthy donors and cancer patients. Trimming removed 4 bases from V and 0 bases from J, with 20 bases in between. The CDR3 runs to 18 residues. From germline, CDR1 is SGHRS and CDR2 YFSETQ. Only in-frame clones appear in the TCRdb table, and some are missing; sequencing was by immunoSEQ multiplex PCR. The sample holds roughly 95,000 clones; around 90% are singletons and the top ten take less than 3.5%. This sequence joins TRBV5-1 and TRBJ1-3; TRBD1 might be the D (6 bases). This sequence originates from a human donor in good health. The donor label of this sample is uncertain. Sequenced input: blood. CDR3 DNA: TGCGCCAGCAGCCCTGAACAGGGTGAGGGGCCCTCTGGAAACACCATATATTTT. The encoded protein is CASSPEQGEGPSGNTIYF.